The 22 T cell receptor beta chains below come from one sample, sequenced in a study of OX40 agonist ivuxolimab in advanced cancers. Using immunoSEQ multiplex PCR, the repertoire was profiled, and TCRdb retains in-frame clones only, with some absent. The data show tens of thousands of clones, 80% to 95% seen once. Specimen: CD4+ or CD8+ T cells sorted from blood, collected in a trial of the OX40 agonist ivuxolimab. These receptors came from an adult with an advanced solid tumor such as melanoma, head and neck, liver or kidney cancer.

V is TRBV9 and J is TRBJ2-7, with 10 bases identical to TRBD2. CDR3 length equals 14 residues. CDR1 is SGDLS, CDR2 YYNGEE, per germline. V was clipped by 0 bases and J by 7 bases; unmatched bases: 4. The CDR3: CASSVEGLAPEQYF. The CDR3 DNA follows: TGTGCCAGCAGCGTAGAGGGACTAGCGCCTGAGCAGTACTTC.

The rearrangement joins TRBV7-9 to TRBJ2-1; possibly TRBD2 for D (6 bases). CDR1 and CDR2 (germline): SEHNR, FQNEAQ (reference sequence). This CDR3 is 13 amino acids long. Written as DNA, the CDR3 is TGTGCGCTCGCGGGGAGCTCCTACAATGAGCAGTTCTTC. As protein: CALAGSSYNEQFF.

J is TRBJ1-4 and V is TRBV27, with unresolved D. Trimming took 4 bases from V and 0 from J, leaving 12 bases between them. CDR1 is MNHEY and CDR2 is SMNVEV in the germline V gene (reference sequence). The CDR3 length is 16 residues. CDR3 sequence: CASSSNSVPTNEKLFF. The CDR3 nucleotides read TGTGCCAGCAGTTCTAACAGTGTTCCAACTAATGAAAAACTGTTTTTT.

This chain connects TRBV6-6 to TRBJ2-5; D tentatively reads TRBD1 or TRBD2 (6 bases each). V lost 1 base and J 5 bases, leaving 11 bases between the germline ends. The CDR3 covers 14 residues. Germline CDR1 and CDR2: MNHNY and SVGAGI (reference sequence). CDR3 coding DNA: TGTGCCAGCAGTTACTGGGGGGCTTGGGAGACCCAGTACTTC. This translates into CASSYWGAWETQYF.

The genes are TRBV30 and TRBJ2-3; a weak D match, TRBD1 (5 bases). The germline gives CDR1 GTSNPN, CDR2 SVGIG (reference sequence). The CDR3 loop spans 13 amino acids. Between the trimmed V and J ends, which lost 4 bases and 0 bases, there was a span of 8 bases. CDR3 residues: CAWIRASTDTQYF. CDR3 coding DNA: TGTGCCTGGATCAGGGCGAGCACAGATACGCAGTATTTT.

This clone was counted a single time. This chain links TRBV19 with TRBJ1-4; 9 bases are shared with TRBD1. CDR1 is LNHDA, CDR2 SQIVND, per germline (reference sequence). V trimming: 4 bases; J trimming: 8 bases; junction bases outside the gene matches: 8. This CDR3 contains 15 residues. The CDR3 DNA sequence: TGTGCCAGTAGTACTCTACAGGGGGCTGGGGAAAAACTGTTTTTT. Protein sequence: CASSTLQGAGEKLFF.

The J gene is TRBJ1-4, the V gene TRBV19, with 9 bases that match TRBD1. Unmatched junction bases numbered 11, after V lost 9 bases and J lost 0 bases. CDR1 and CDR2 (germline): LNHDA, SQIVND (reference sequence). This CDR3 has 17 residues. CDR3 protein: CASRPSDRGATNEKLFF. CDR3 in DNA: TGTGCCAGCCGACCTTCGGACAGGGGCGCAACTAATGAAAAACTGTTTTTT.

The sample holds one count of this clone. The genes are TRBV29-1 and TRBJ2-3; D could derive from TRBD1 or TRBD2 (6 bases each). Per the germline V gene, CDR1 is SQVTM and CDR2 is ANQGSEA. CDR3 length equals 14 residues. V dropped 1 base and J dropped 6 bases, with 14 bases sitting between them. The CDR3 sequence is CSVEAGARGDTQYF. For the CDR3, the DNA is TGCAGCGTTGAAGCGGGGGCCCGGGGTGATACGCAGTATTTT.

This clone was seen a few times. The chain employs TRBV10-2 and TRBJ2-2; tentatively, D is TRBD2 (7 bases). Germline lookup yields CDR1 WSHSY and CDR2 SAAADI. V lost 7 bases to trimming and J lost 4 bases, with 10 bases between them. The CDR3 length is 13 residues. CDR3 sequence reads: CASTRGGTGELFF. CDR3 sequence (DNA): TGCGCCAGCACTAGGGGGGGCACCGGGGAGCTGTTTTTT.

The chain combines TRBV19 with TRBJ1-5, with TRBD1 matching 9 bases. The length of the CDR3 is 13 residues. In germline, CDR1 is LNHDA, CDR2 SQIVND (reference sequence). With V trimmed by 8 bases and J by 9 bases, 8 bases remained unmatched. As DNA, the CDR3 is TGTGCCAGTCGACTCGGGACAGGGATGCCCCAGCATTTT. Translation: CASRLGTGMPQHF.

The chain recombines TRBV6-5 with TRBJ1-1, with TRBD1 identical over 7 bases. The V segment lost 0 bases and the J segment 4 bases; nucleotides outside the gene matches: 5. The CDR3 is 15 residues long. Germline V gives CDR1 MNHEY, CDR2 SVGAGI. The CDR3 DNA sequence: TGTGCCAGCAGTTACTCACAGGGGATTTCCACTGAAGCTTTCTTT. This codes for CASSYSQGISTEAFF.

The chain recombines TRBV10-3 with TRBJ1-1, with 11 bases aligning to TRBD1. Germline-derived CDR1 and CDR2 are ENHRY and SYGVKD. The CDR3 covers 16 residues. V lost 7 bases, J lost 5 bases, and 12 bases stayed unmatched. DNA for the CDR3: TGTGCCATCAATCAAAACCCGGGACAGGGGGATACTGAAGCTTTCTTT. Amino acids: CAINQNPGQGDTEAFF.

V is TRBV7-2 and J is TRBJ1-1; TRBD1 matches at 7 bases. Germline V lookup: CDR1 SGHTA, CDR2 FQGNSA. The CDR3 consists of 14 residues. J gave up 7 bases and V 0 bases, and 5 bases lay outside the gene matches. The CDR3 DNA follows: TGTGCCAGCAGCTTAGCTACAGGGGCCTATGAAGCTTTCTTT. Amino acid sequence: CASSLATGAYEAFF.

The rearrangement links TRBV19 to TRBJ2-3, with D maybe TRBD2 (5 bases). V shed 3 bases and J shed 7 bases, with 11 bases lying between them. Per germline, CDR1 LNHDA and CDR2 SQIVND (reference sequence). The CDR3 has 13 amino acids. In DNA form, the CDR3 reads TGTGCCAGTAGTATGCGGAGGATTAATACGCAGTATTTT. Translated, it gives CASSMRRINTQYF.

The rearrangement joins TRBV30 to TRBJ2-7; TRBD1 might be the D (6 bases). This CDR3 spans 11 amino acids. Trimming stripped 3 bases from V and 6 bases from J, with 9 bases between. Germline V gives CDR1 GTSNPN, CDR2 SVGIG (reference sequence). CDR3 sequence: CAWRTGPEQYF. The CDR3 region has the DNA TGTGCCTGGAGGACAGGTCCCGAGCAGTACTTC.

The chain joins TRBV27 to TRBJ1-2; D gene unclear. V lost 10 bases, J lost 2 bases, and 14 bases lay in between. Germline V lookup: CDR1 MNHEY, CDR2 SMNVEV (reference sequence). The CDR3 sequence is 13 residues long. CDR3 amino acids: CATARTENYGYTF. DNA for the CDR3: TGTGCCACCGCCAGGACGGAGAACTATGGCTACACCTTC.

The sample holds one count of this clone. V usage is TRBV6-5 and J usage is TRBJ2-7; 14 bases agree with TRBD2. With 4 bases clipped from V and 5 bases from J, the junction kept 4 bases outside the gene matches. Germline lookup yields CDR1 MNHEY and CDR2 SVGAGI. This CDR3 has 15 amino acids. CDR3 amino acids: CASSFGTSGSDEQYF. The CDR3 region has the DNA TGTGCCAGCAGTTTTGGGACTAGCGGGAGTGACGAGCAGTACTTC.

In DNA, the CDR3 is TGTGCCAGCAGGCTTAGGGGGGACAGGCCGCTGACAAACTATGGCTACACCTTC. It translates to CASRLRGDRPLTNYGYTF. V gene TRBV7-2 combines with J gene TRBJ1-2, with 8 bases matching TRBD1. Germline V CDR1 and CDR2: SGHTA, FQGNSA. V dropped 6 bases and J dropped 2; count of bases not matched to a gene: 17. This CDR3 comprises 18 residues.

The chain uses TRBV2 and TRBJ2-7, with no clear D. Germline CDR1 is SNHLY and CDR2 is FYNNEI. V lost 5 bases to trimming and J lost 0 bases, with 14 bases between them. The CDR3 totals 15 residues. The DNA for the CDR3 is TGTGCCAGCAGTAAAAGCTCGGGCAGCTCCTACGAGCAGTACTTC. Its translation is CASSKSSGSSYEQYF.

This clone was seen just once. V and J are TRBV6-5 and TRBJ1-2; D is undetermined. Germline V gives CDR1 MNHEY, CDR2 SVGAGI. The CDR3 has 15 residues. V lost 7 bases, J lost 8 bases, and 23 bases lay in between. Here the CDR3 DNA reads TGTGCCAGCATCATAAGCCCAGATTCAGTGCTCGGCTACACCTTC. This encodes CASIISPDSVLGYTF.

The chain couples TRBV27 to TRBJ2-1, with D possibly matching TRBD1 (6 bases). V dropped 5 bases and J dropped 1 base, with 12 bases sitting between them. Germline CDR1 reads MNHEY; CDR2 reads SMNVEV (reference sequence). There are 15 residues in the CDR3. DNA for the CDR3: TGTGCCAGCAGTCCTACAGGGCTATCCTACAATGAGCAGTTCTTC. Translating gives CASSPTGLSYNEQFF.

The J gene is TRBJ1-1, the V gene TRBV10-2; D is perhaps TRBD1 (5 bases). Germline CDR1 and CDR2: WSHSY and SAAADI. The CDR3 sequence is 15 residues long. Trimming took off 4 bases at V and 3 bases at J, with 15 bases between the two ends. In DNA form, the CDR3 reads TGCGCCAGCAGTGTTTTCGGGACGGGGGACACTGAAGCTTTCTTT. It encodes CASSVFGTGDTEAFF.